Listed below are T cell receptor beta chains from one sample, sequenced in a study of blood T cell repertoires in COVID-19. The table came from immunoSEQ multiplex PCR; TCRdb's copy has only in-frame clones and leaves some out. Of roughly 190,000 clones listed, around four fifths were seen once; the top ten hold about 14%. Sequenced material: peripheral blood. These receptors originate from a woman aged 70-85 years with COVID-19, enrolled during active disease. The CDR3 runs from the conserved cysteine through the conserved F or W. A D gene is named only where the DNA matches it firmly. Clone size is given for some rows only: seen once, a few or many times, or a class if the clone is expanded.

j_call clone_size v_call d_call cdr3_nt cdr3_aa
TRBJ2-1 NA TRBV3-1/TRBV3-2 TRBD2 TGTGCCAGCACCGTAGCGGGAGCTTTTAGTGAGCAGTTCTTC CASTVAGAFSEQFF
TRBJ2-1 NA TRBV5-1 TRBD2 TGCGCCAGCAGCCTACTCGCGGGGGGGCCTAGCAATGAGCAGTTCTTC CASSLLAGGPSNEQFF
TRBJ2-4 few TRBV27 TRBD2 TGTGCCAGCAGTTTATCGATTCTGCGGGAGGGGGCTCAGGCCAAAAACATTCAGTACTTC CASSLSILREGAQAKNIQYF
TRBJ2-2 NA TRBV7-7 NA TGTGCTAGCACCGTAGATAAGAACACCGGGGAGCTGTTTTTT CASTVDKNTGELFF
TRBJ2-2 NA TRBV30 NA TGTGCCTGGACGTACTCCACCGGGGAGCTGTTTTTT CAWTYSTGELFF
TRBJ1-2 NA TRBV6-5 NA TGTGCCAGCAGTTCCGGGACACAATATGGCTACACCTTC CASSSGTQYGYTF
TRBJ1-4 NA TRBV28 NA TGTGCCACCTTTTATGAAAAACTGTTTTTT CATFYEKLFF
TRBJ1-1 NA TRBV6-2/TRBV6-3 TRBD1 TGTGCCAGCAGTTACCTGGACAGGGTCGGGAACACTGAAGCTTTCTTT CASSYLDRVGNTEAFF
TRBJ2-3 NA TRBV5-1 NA TGCGCCAGCAGCTCCCTTTTAGGGGCAGATACGCAGTATTTT CASSSLLGADTQYF
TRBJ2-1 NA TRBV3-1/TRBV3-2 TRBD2 TGTGCCAGCAGCCCCGGGGCGGGAGTTCCGGATGAGCAGTTCTTC CASSPGAGVPDEQFF
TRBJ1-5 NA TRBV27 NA TGTGCCAGCAGTTTATTACCAGGCGGGAATCAGCCCCAGCATTTT CASSLLPGGNQPQHF
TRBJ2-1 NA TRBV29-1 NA TGCAGCACGGGGACTGATTCCTACAATGAGCAGTTCTTC CSTGTDSYNEQFF